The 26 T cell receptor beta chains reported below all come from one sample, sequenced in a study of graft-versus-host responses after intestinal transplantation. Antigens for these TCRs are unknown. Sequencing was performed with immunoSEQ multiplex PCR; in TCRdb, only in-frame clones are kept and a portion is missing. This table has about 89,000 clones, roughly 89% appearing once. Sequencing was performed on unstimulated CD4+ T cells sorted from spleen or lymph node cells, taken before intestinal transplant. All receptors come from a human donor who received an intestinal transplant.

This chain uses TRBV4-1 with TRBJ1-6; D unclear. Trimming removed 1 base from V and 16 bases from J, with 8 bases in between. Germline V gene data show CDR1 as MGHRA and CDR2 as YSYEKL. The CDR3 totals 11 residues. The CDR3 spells CASSQGTGLHF. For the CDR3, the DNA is TGCGCCAGCAGCCAAGGGACGGGACTCCACTTT.

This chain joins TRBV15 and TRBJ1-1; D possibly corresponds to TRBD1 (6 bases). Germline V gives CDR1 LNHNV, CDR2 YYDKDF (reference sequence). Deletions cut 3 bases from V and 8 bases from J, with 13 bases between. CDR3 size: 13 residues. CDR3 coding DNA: TGTGCCACCAGCAGGGGGGCTGCCGCGGAAGCTTTCTTT. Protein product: CATSRGAAAEAFF. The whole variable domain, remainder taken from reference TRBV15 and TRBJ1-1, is DAMVIQNPRYQVTQFGKPVTLSCSQTLNHNVMYWYQQKSSQAPKLLFHYYDKDFNNEADTPDNFQSRRPNTSFCFLDIRSPGLGDTAMYLCATSRGAAAEAFFGQGTRLTVV.

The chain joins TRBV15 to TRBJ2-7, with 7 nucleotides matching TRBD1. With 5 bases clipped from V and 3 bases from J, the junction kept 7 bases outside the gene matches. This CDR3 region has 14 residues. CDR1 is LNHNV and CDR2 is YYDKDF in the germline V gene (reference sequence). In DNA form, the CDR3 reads TGTGCCACCAGCCCCGGACAGGCGCTCTACGAGCAGTACTTC. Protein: CATSPGQALYEQYF.

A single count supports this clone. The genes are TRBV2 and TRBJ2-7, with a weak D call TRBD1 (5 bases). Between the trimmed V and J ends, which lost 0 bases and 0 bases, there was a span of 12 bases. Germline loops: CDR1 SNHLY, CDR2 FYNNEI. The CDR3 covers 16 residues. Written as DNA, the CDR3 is TGTGCCAGCAGTGAAGCGCTTACCAGGGCCTCCTACGAGCAGTACTTC. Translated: CASSEALTRASYEQYF.

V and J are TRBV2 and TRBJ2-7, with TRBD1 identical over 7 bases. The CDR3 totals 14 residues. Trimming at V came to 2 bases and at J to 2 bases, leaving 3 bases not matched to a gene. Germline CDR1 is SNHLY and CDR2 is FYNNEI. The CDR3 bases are TGTGCCAGCAGTGAACACAGGGGAGCCTACGAGCAGTACTTC. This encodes CASSEHRGAYEQYF. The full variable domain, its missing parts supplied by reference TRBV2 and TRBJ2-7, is EPEVTQTPSHQVTQMGQEVILRCVPISNHLYFYWYRQILGQKVEFLVSFYNNEISEKSEIFDDQFSVERPDGSNFTLKIRSTKLEDSAMYFCASSEHRGAYEQYFGPGTRLTVT.

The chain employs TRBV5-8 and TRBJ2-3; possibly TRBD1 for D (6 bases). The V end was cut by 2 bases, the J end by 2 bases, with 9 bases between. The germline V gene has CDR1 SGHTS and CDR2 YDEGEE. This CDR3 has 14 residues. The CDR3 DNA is TGTGCCAGCAGCTTAGGGGGTTTCACAGATACGCAGTATTTT. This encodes CASSLGGFTDTQYF.

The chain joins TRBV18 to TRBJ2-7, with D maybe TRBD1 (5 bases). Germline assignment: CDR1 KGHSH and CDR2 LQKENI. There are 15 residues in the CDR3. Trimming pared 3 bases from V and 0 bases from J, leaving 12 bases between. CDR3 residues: CASSPDTWSSYEQYF. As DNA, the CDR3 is TGTGCCAGCTCACCGGACACTTGGAGCTCCTACGAGCAGTACTTC.

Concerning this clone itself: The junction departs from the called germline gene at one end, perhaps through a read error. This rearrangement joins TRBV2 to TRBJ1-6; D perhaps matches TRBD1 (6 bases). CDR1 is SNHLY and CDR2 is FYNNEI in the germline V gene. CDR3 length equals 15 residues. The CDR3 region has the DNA TGTGCCAGCAGGGCCTACAGGGACTATAATCCACCCCTCCACTTT. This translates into CASRAYRDYNPPLHF.

The CDR3 sequence: CASSRDRGGTEAFF. CDR3 nucleotides: TGTGCCAGCAGTCGGGACAGGGGAGGCACTGAAGCTTTCTTT. The chain has TRBV2 and TRBJ1-1; TRBD1 agrees at 10 bases. Looked up from germline, CDR1 is SNHLY and CDR2 is FYNNEI. CDR3 length equals 14 residues. The J segment lost 4 bases and the V segment lost 5 bases, leaving 4 bases of the junction unmatched.

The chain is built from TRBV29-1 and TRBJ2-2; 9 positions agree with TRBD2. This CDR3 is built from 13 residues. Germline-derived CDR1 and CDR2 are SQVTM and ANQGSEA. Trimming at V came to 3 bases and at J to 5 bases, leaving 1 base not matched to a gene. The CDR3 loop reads CSVDLAGTGELFF. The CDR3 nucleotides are TGCAGCGTTGATCTAGCGGGGACCGGGGAGCTGTTTTTT.

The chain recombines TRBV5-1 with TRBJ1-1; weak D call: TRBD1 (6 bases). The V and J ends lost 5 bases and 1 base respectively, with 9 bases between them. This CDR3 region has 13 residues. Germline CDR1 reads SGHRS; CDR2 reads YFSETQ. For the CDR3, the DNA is TGCGCCAGCAGTCGGACAGCGAACACTGAAGCTTTCTTT. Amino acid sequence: CASSRTANTEAFF.

The CDR3 nucleotides read TGTGCCAGCAGAACGATTGACAGTGGGGTCCAGCCCCAGCATTTT. Translating gives CASRTIDSGVQPQHF. This sequence joins TRBV6-1 and TRBJ1-5, with a weak D call TRBD1 (5 bases). Trimming shortened V by 6 bases and J by 7 bases, and 19 bases separated the two germline ends. Germline-derived CDR1 and CDR2 are MNHNS and SASEGT. This CDR3 is built from 15 residues.

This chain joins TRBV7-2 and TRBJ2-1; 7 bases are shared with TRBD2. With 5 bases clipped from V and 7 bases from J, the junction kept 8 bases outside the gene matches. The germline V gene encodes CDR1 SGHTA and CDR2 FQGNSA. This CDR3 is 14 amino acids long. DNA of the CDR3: TGTGCCAGCAGCAGGACTAGGATGTTGAATGAGCAGTTCTTC. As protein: CASSRTRMLNEQFF.

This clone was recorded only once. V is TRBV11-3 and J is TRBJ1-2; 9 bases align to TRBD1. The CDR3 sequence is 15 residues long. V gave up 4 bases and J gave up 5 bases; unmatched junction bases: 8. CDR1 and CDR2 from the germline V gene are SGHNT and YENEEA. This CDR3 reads CASSYWDRVEYGYTF. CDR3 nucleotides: TGTGCCAGCAGCTATTGGGACAGGGTGGAATATGGCTACACCTTC.

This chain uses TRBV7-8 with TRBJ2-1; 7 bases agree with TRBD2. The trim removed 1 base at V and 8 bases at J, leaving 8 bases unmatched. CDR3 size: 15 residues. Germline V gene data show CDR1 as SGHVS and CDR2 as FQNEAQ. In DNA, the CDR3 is TGTGCCAGCAGCTTAGTTGAGACTAGCCTCGATGAGCAGTTCTTC. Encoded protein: CASSLVETSLDEQFF.

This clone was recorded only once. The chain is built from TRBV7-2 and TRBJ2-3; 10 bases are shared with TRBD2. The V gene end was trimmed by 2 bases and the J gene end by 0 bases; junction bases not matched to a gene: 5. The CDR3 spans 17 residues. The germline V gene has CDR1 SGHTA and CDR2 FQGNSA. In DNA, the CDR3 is TGTGCCAGCAGCTTACGGGGACTAGCGATGAGCACAGATACGCAGTATTTT. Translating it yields CASSLRGLAMSTDTQYF.

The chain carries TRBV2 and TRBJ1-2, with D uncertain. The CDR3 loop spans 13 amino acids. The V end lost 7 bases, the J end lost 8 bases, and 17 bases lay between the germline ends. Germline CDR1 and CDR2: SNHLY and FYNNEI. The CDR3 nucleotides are TGTGCCAGCACCTGGGCCCTCCCGGGGGGCTACACCTTC. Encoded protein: CASTWALPGGYTF.

CDR3 residues: CAWSVGGDQPQHF. The CDR3 nucleotides read TGTGCCTGGAGTGTCGGGGGGGATCAGCCCCAGCATTTT. The chain recombines TRBV30 with TRBJ1-5, with D tentatively TRBD1 (5 bases). CDR3 size: 13 residues. The germline V gene encodes CDR1 GTSNPN and CDR2 SVGIG (reference sequence). V gave up 0 bases and J gave up 5 bases, with 8 bases separating them.

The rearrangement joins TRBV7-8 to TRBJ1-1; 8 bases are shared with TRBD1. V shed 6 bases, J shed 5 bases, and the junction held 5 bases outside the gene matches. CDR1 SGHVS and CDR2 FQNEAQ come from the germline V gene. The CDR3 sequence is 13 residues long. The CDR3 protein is CASREQGVTEAFF. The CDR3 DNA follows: TGTGCCAGCAGGGAACAGGGGGTTACTGAAGCTTTCTTT. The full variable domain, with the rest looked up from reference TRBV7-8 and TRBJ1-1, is GAGVSQSPRYKVAKRGQDVALRCDPISGHVSLFWYQQALGQGPEFLTYFQNEAQLDKSGLPSDRFFAERPEGSVSTLKIQRTQQEDSAVYLCASREQGVTEAFFGQGTRLTVV.

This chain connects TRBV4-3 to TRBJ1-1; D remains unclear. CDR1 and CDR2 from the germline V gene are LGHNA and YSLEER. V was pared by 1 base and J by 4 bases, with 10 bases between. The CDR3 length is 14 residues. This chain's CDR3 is CASSQGSTSTEAFF. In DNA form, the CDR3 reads TGCGCCAGCAGCCAAGGGAGTACATCCACTGAAGCTTTCTTT.

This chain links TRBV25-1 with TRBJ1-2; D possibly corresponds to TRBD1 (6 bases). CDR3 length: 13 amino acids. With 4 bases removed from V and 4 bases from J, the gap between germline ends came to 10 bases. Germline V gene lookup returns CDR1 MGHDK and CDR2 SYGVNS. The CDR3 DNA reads TGTGCCAGCAGTGGAGGGGGACCCTATGGCTACACCTTC. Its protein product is CASSGGGPYGYTF.

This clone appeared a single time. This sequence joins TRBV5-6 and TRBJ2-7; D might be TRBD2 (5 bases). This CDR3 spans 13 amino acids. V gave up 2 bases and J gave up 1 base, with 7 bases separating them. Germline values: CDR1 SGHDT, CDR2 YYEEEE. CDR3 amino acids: CASSLRGSYEQYF. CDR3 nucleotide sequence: TGTGCCAGCAGCTTAAGAGGGTCCTACGAGCAGTACTTC. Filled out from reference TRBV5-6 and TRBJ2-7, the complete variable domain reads DAGVTQSPTHLIKTRGQQVTLRCSPKSGHDTVSWYQQALGQGPQFIFQYYEEEERQRGNFPDRFSGHQFPNYSSELNVNALLLGDSALYLCASSLRGSYEQYFGPGTRLTVT.

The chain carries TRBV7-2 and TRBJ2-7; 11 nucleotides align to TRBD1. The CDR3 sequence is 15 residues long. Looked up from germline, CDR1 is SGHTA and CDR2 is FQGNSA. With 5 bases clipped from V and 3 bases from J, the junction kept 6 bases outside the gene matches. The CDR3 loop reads CASSTGQGAYYEQYF. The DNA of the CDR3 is TGTGCCAGCAGCACCGGACAGGGGGCATACTACGAGCAGTACTTC.

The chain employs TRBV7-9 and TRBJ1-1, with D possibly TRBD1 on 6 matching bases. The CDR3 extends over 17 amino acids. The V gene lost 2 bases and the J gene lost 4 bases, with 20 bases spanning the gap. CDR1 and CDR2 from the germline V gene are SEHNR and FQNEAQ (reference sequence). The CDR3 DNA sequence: TGTGCCAGCAGCTTAACAACAGGGAGAAACCTGGGCACTGAAGCTTTCTTT. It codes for CASSLTTGRNLGTEAFF.

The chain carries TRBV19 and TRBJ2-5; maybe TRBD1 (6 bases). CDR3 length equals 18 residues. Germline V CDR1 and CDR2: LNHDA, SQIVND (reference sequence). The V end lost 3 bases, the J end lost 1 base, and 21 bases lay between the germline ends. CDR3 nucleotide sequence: TGTGCCAGTAGTATTGGCTTAACAGGGAACCCCTCCCAAGAGACCCAGTACTTC. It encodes CASSIGLTGNPSQETQYF.

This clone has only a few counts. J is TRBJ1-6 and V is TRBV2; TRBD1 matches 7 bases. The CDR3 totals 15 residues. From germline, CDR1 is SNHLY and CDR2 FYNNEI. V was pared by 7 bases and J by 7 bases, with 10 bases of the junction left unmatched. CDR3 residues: CASIRDSEANSPLHF. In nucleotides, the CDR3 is TGTGCCAGCATCCGGGACAGCGAAGCCAATTCACCCCTCCACTTT.